These T cell receptor beta chains were read from a single sample in a study of shared clonotypes between healthy human individuals. The repertoire was sequenced with immunoSEQ multiplex PCR; TCRdb's copy has only in-frame clones and lacks some. The profile shows around 1.9 million clones, roughly 91% of them singletons. Sequenced: naive CD8+ T cells from PBMCs. These receptors originate from a man younger than 30 in good health. Some clones in this sample may be carry-over from other donors' samples. Each CDR3 is given with its conserved first and last residue. Fields, in order: D gene, J gene, clone size, V gene, CDR3 DNA, CDR3 protein. The D gene is left open where the match is weak. Clone size is not always given. Where it is, it says once, few, many or a class for expanded clones.

d_call: NA; j_call: TRBJ2-5; clone_size: NA; v_call: TRBV2; cdr3_nt: TGTGCCAGCAGTGCAGTCACAGGGTTGACCCAGTACTTC; cdr3_aa: CASSAVTGLTQYF
d_call: TRBD1; j_call: TRBJ1-2; clone_size: NA; v_call: TRBV13; cdr3_nt: TGTGCCAGCACAGGGGGTGAGGGTCGGAATGGCTACACCTTC; cdr3_aa: CASTGGEGRNGYTF
d_call: NA; j_call: TRBJ2-7; clone_size: NA; v_call: TRBV5-6; cdr3_nt: TGTGCCAGCAGCTTGTCAGCCTACGAGCAGTACTTC; cdr3_aa: CASSLSAYEQYF
d_call: TRBD2; j_call: TRBJ2-1; clone_size: NA; v_call: TRBV27; cdr3_nt: TGTGCCAGCAGTTTTCAGCCCCCTTCGCAAGCGGGAGGGTACAATGAGCAGTTCTTC; cdr3_aa: CASSFQPPSQAGGYNEQFF
d_call: NA; j_call: TRBJ2-1; clone_size: NA; v_call: TRBV29-1; cdr3_nt: TGCAGCGGAGGCCCGGGGGACTACAATGAGCAGTTCTTC; cdr3_aa: CSGGPGDYNEQFF
d_call: NA; j_call: TRBJ1-2; clone_size: NA; v_call: TRBV5-1; cdr3_nt: TGCGCCAGCAACCGGGAGGGGCAGACCACCTATGGCTACACCTTC; cdr3_aa: CASNREGQTTYGYTF
d_call: TRBD1; j_call: TRBJ2-7; clone_size: once; v_call: TRBV7-9; cdr3_nt: TGTGCCAGCAGTTCCGGGACAGCCGTTCCCTACGAGCAGTACTTC; cdr3_aa: CASSSGTAVPYEQYF
d_call: NA; j_call: TRBJ1-1; clone_size: few; v_call: TRBV27; cdr3_nt: TGTGCCAGCAGTGTCATCGACCGGAACACTGAAGCTTTCTTT; cdr3_aa: CASSVIDRNTEAFF
d_call: TRBD2; j_call: TRBJ2-5; clone_size: NA; v_call: TRBV19; cdr3_nt: TGTGCCAGTAGTCAGCGGGAGATTGGCGAGACCCAGTACTTC; cdr3_aa: CASSQREIGETQYF
d_call: TRBD2; j_call: TRBJ2-7; clone_size: NA; v_call: TRBV9; cdr3_nt: TGTGCCAGCAGCCCCCCCGGAGCGGGAGGGCCCCTCGAGCAGTACTTC; cdr3_aa: CASSPPGAGGPLEQYF
d_call: TRBD1; j_call: TRBJ2-7; clone_size: NA; v_call: TRBV27; cdr3_nt: TGTGCCAGCAGGGAGGGGACAGGGGGATCCTACGAGCAGTACTTC; cdr3_aa: CASREGTGGSYEQYF
d_call: NA; j_call: TRBJ1-3; clone_size: NA; v_call: TRBV29-1; cdr3_nt: TGCAGCGTTCTCAGGGAAAACGCCATATATTTT; cdr3_aa: CSVLRENAIYF
d_call: NA; j_call: TRBJ1-4; clone_size: NA; v_call: TRBV4-1; cdr3_nt: TGCGCCAGCAGCCAAGAGGCTTCCTCAACTAATGAAAAACTGTTTTTT; cdr3_aa: CASSQEASSTNEKLFF
d_call: NA; j_call: TRBJ1-3; clone_size: NA; v_call: TRBV5-5; cdr3_nt: TGTGCCAGCAGCTGGACGGCTAGCTCTGGAAACACCATATATTTT; cdr3_aa: CASSWTASSGNTIYF
d_call: TRBD2; j_call: TRBJ2-2; clone_size: NA; v_call: TRBV27; cdr3_nt: TGTGCCAGCAGTTATTACCCTAGCGGGGTCACCGGGGAGCTGTTTTTT; cdr3_aa: CASSYYPSGVTGELFF
d_call: NA; j_call: TRBJ2-3; clone_size: NA; v_call: TRBV7-3; cdr3_nt: TGTGCCAGCAGCTATTGGTCAGATACGCAGTATTTT; cdr3_aa: CASSYWSDTQYF
d_call: TRBD2; j_call: TRBJ2-1; clone_size: NA; v_call: TRBV5-6; cdr3_nt: TGTGCCAGCAGCTCAGGACTAGCGGGAGTAGTGGGTGAGCAGTTCTTC; cdr3_aa: CASSSGLAGVVGEQFF
d_call: NA; j_call: TRBJ1-1; clone_size: NA; v_call: TRBV28; cdr3_nt: TGTGCCAGCAGTTTGCGGGCGAACACTGAAGCTTTCTTT; cdr3_aa: CASSLRANTEAFF
d_call: NA; j_call: TRBJ2-1; clone_size: NA; v_call: TRBV4-3; cdr3_nt: TGCGCCAGCAGCCAAGATCTGGGACCTCCTGGTGAGCAGTTCTTC; cdr3_aa: CASSQDLGPPGEQFF
d_call: TRBD1; j_call: TRBJ1-1; clone_size: NA; v_call: TRBV6-1; cdr3_nt: TGTGCCACCTACAGGGGAGACACTGAAGCTTTCTTT; cdr3_aa: CATYRGDTEAFF
d_call: NA; j_call: TRBJ1-1; clone_size: few; v_call: TRBV5-6; cdr3_nt: TGTGCCAGCAGGAGGGGGAACACTGAAGCTTTCTTT; cdr3_aa: CASRRGNTEAFF
d_call: NA; j_call: TRBJ1-2; clone_size: NA; v_call: TRBV30; cdr3_nt: TGTGCCTGGAGTTTGAGCAGGGAGGTCCATGGCTACACCTTC; cdr3_aa: CAWSLSREVHGYTF
d_call: NA; j_call: TRBJ2-7; clone_size: NA; v_call: TRBV4-3; cdr3_nt: TGCGCCAGCAGCCAAGAGCGTGGCCTCGGGGAGCAGTACTTC; cdr3_aa: CASSQERGLGEQYF
d_call: TRBD1; j_call: TRBJ2-7; clone_size: once; v_call: TRBV6-1; cdr3_nt: TGTGCCAGCAGTGAGGGGACAGGGGTCTTGCGGAGACAATCCTACGAGCAGTACTTC; cdr3_aa: CASSEGTGVLRRQSYEQYF
d_call: NA; j_call: TRBJ2-1; clone_size: NA; v_call: TRBV28; cdr3_nt: TGTGCCACGTCGCAGTCCTCCTACAATGAGCAGTTCTTC; cdr3_aa: CATSQSSYNEQFF
d_call: TRBD2; j_call: TRBJ2-2; clone_size: NA; v_call: TRBV10-2; cdr3_nt: TGCGCCAGCTGCGTCTATGCGAGCGGGAGTGGCGGGGAGCTGTTTTTT; cdr3_aa: CASCVYASGSGGELFF
d_call: NA; j_call: TRBJ2-7; clone_size: NA; v_call: TRBV4-1; cdr3_nt: TGCGCCAGCACCCAGCGGCTAGCTTCGGGGGAGCAGTACTTC; cdr3_aa: CASTQRLASGEQYF
d_call: NA; j_call: TRBJ1-5; clone_size: NA; v_call: TRBV19; cdr3_nt: TGTGCCAGTAGAATCGGGGAGGTCGCGGCTCCCCAGCATTTT; cdr3_aa: CASRIGEVAAPQHF
d_call: TRBD2; j_call: TRBJ2-5; clone_size: NA; v_call: TRBV28; cdr3_nt: TGTGCCAGCAGTTTGGGACTAGCGAGAATGGAGACCCAGTACTTC; cdr3_aa: CASSLGLARMETQYF
d_call: NA; j_call: TRBJ2-2; clone_size: NA; v_call: TRBV9; cdr3_nt: TGTGCCAGCAGCGTTTTTTCCGGAGACAGAGTAAACACCGGGGAGCTGTTTTTT; cdr3_aa: CASSVFSGDRVNTGELFF
d_call: TRBD1; j_call: TRBJ1-2; clone_size: NA; v_call: TRBV7-9; cdr3_nt: TGTGCCAGCAGCTTCGGGACAGGGCCCGGCTACACCTTC; cdr3_aa: CASSFGTGPGYTF
d_call: NA; j_call: TRBJ2-3; clone_size: NA; v_call: TRBV11-3; cdr3_nt: TGTGCCAGCAGCTTAGCACAGGACACAGATACGCAGTATTTT; cdr3_aa: CASSLAQDTDTQYF
d_call: NA; j_call: TRBJ2-4; clone_size: NA; v_call: TRBV7-9; cdr3_nt: TGTGCCAGCAGCTTAGGGCCGACATTAGCCAAAAACATTCAGTACTTC; cdr3_aa: CASSLGPTLAKNIQYF
d_call: NA; j_call: TRBJ2-7; clone_size: NA; v_call: TRBV30; cdr3_nt: TGTGCCTGGAGTGGGGACACTATCTACGAGCAGTACTTC; cdr3_aa: CAWSGDTIYEQYF
d_call: NA; j_call: TRBJ2-5; clone_size: NA; v_call: TRBV20-1; cdr3_nt: TGCAGTGCCAGGTCGGAGGAGACCCAGTACTTC; cdr3_aa: CSARSEETQYF
d_call: NA; j_call: TRBJ1-2; clone_size: NA; v_call: TRBV9; cdr3_nt: TGTGCCAGCAGCGTAGGGGACCTCTATGGCTACACCTTC; cdr3_aa: CASSVGDLYGYTF
d_call: NA; j_call: TRBJ2-1; clone_size: NA; v_call: TRBV5-6; cdr3_nt: TGTGCCAGCAGCTCACAATGGAGCTCCTACAATGAGCAGTTCTTC; cdr3_aa: CASSSQWSSYNEQFF
d_call: NA; j_call: TRBJ1-1; clone_size: NA; v_call: TRBV29-1; cdr3_nt: TGCAGCGTTGGAGAGGGGAGGAACACTGAAGCTTTCTTT; cdr3_aa: CSVGEGRNTEAFF
d_call: TRBD2; j_call: TRBJ2-7; clone_size: NA; v_call: TRBV5-1; cdr3_nt: TGCGCCAGCAGCCCCAGGTTACTAGCGGGAGGGCCATACGAGCAGTACTTC; cdr3_aa: CASSPRLLAGGPYEQYF
d_call: NA; j_call: TRBJ2-1; clone_size: NA; v_call: TRBV5-6; cdr3_nt: TGTGCCAGCAGCTCGCCGGTAGCTAGTCCCCAGGGCAATGAGCAGTTCTTC; cdr3_aa: CASSSPVASPQGNEQFF
d_call: NA; j_call: TRBJ1-2; clone_size: NA; v_call: TRBV6-5; cdr3_nt: TGTGCCAGCAGTTACACCTCGGGGCCAGCGTCGGATGGCTACACCTTC; cdr3_aa: CASSYTSGPASDGYTF
d_call: TRBD1; j_call: TRBJ2-1; clone_size: NA; v_call: TRBV29-1; cdr3_nt: TGCAGCGCCCCGACAGGGGGACTCTACAATGAGCAGTTCTTC; cdr3_aa: CSAPTGGLYNEQFF
d_call: NA; j_call: TRBJ1-5; clone_size: NA; v_call: TRBV15; cdr3_nt: TGTGCCACCAGCAGAGATCGGGGGCCAGGGGCAGACCTTAGCAATCAGCCCCAGCATTTT; cdr3_aa: CATSRDRGPGADLSNQPQHF
d_call: NA; j_call: TRBJ2-7; clone_size: NA; v_call: TRBV7-8; cdr3_nt: TGTGCCAGCAGCTTATCCCGTTACGAGCAGTACTTC; cdr3_aa: CASSLSRYEQYF
d_call: TRBD2; j_call: TRBJ2-1; clone_size: NA; v_call: TRBV27; cdr3_nt: TGTGCCAGCAGTTGGGCTAGCGGAGAGAGAGACAATGAGCAGTTCTTC; cdr3_aa: CASSWASGERDNEQFF
d_call: TRBD2; j_call: TRBJ2-3; clone_size: NA; v_call: TRBV5-1; cdr3_nt: TGCGCCAGCAGCTTGGCCTTAGCGGGAGTCACAGATACGCAGTATTTT; cdr3_aa: CASSLALAGVTDTQYF
d_call: NA; j_call: TRBJ1-1; clone_size: NA; v_call: TRBV6-1; cdr3_nt: TGTGCCAGCATTGCAAACACTGAAGCTTTCTTT; cdr3_aa: CASIANTEAFF
d_call: TRBD1; j_call: TRBJ1-1; clone_size: few; v_call: TRBV11-3; cdr3_nt: TGTGCCAGCAGCTGGGACAGCAACACTGAAGCTTTCTTT; cdr3_aa: CASSWDSNTEAFF
d_call: TRBD1; j_call: TRBJ1-4; clone_size: NA; v_call: TRBV5-1; cdr3_nt: TGCGCCAGCAGCGCGGACAGGGGGCGCGTTGAAAAACTGTTTTTT; cdr3_aa: CASSADRGRVEKLFF
d_call: NA; j_call: TRBJ2-1; clone_size: NA; v_call: TRBV9; cdr3_nt: TGTGCCAGCAGCGTAGCGTCGGGGATCGTGGATGAGCAGTTCTTC; cdr3_aa: CASSVASGIVDEQFF
d_call: TRBD1; j_call: TRBJ2-7; clone_size: NA; v_call: TRBV5-1; cdr3_nt: TGCGCCAGCAGCCTATTAGGACAGGCTGTCGAGCAGTACTTC; cdr3_aa: CASSLLGQAVEQYF
d_call: NA; j_call: TRBJ2-3; clone_size: NA; v_call: TRBV7-6; cdr3_nt: TGTGCCAGCAGCTTAGCTTCGGGACACCTCACAGATACGCAGTATTTT; cdr3_aa: CASSLASGHLTDTQYF
d_call: NA; j_call: TRBJ1-1; clone_size: few; v_call: TRBV13; cdr3_nt: TGTGCCAGCAGCCTAATACAGGTGAGGACTGAAGCTTTCTTT; cdr3_aa: CASSLIQVRTEAFF
d_call: TRBD2; j_call: TRBJ2-1; clone_size: NA; v_call: TRBV4-3; cdr3_nt: TGCGCCAGCAGCCAAGAGCGGGAGAGGCCCCATGAGCAGTTCTTC; cdr3_aa: CASSQERERPHEQFF
d_call: NA; j_call: TRBJ1-1; clone_size: NA; v_call: TRBV5-4; cdr3_nt: TGTGCCAGCAGCTTTTTCGGGGGAGGTACTGAAGCTTTCTTT; cdr3_aa: CASSFFGGGTEAFF
d_call: NA; j_call: TRBJ2-7; clone_size: NA; v_call: TRBV6-1; cdr3_nt: TGTGCCAGCACCCTAAACCTGGCGAGGTACGAGCAGTACTTC; cdr3_aa: CASTLNLARYEQYF
d_call: NA; j_call: TRBJ2-1; clone_size: NA; v_call: TRBV28; cdr3_nt: TGTGCCAGCAGTTTGACAGCGGAGCAGTTCTTC; cdr3_aa: CASSLTAEQFF